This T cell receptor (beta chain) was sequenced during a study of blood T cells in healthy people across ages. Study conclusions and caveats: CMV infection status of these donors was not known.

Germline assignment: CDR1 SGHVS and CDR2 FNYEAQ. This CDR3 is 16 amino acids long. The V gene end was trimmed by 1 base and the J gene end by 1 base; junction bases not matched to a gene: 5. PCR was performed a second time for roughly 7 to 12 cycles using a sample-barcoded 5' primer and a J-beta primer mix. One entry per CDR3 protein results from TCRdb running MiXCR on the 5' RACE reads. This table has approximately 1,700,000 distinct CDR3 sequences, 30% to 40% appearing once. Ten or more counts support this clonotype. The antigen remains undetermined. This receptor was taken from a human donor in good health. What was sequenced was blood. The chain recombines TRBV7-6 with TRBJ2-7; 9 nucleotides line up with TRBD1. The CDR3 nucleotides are TGTGCCAGCAGCTTAGGTTCGGGACAGGGTTCCTACGAGCAGTACTTC. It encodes CASSLGSGQGSYEQYF.